One and the same sample provided the 11 T cell receptor beta chains below, sequenced in a study of shared clonotypes between healthy human individuals. TCRdb's copy holds only in-frame clones and misses some; the assay was immunoSEQ multiplex PCR. Among roughly 1,500,000 clones listed, about 98.5% were seen once. The sequenced sample consisted of naive CD4+ T cells sorted from blood. Subset: CD45RA+ positively selected. The receptors shown here come from a man aged 30 to 45 in good health.

This rearrangement joins TRBV2 to TRBJ2-3; D not resolved. Germline V gene data show CDR1 as SNHLY and CDR2 as FYNNEI. With 2 bases removed from V and 4 bases from J, the gap between germline ends came to 4 bases. The CDR3 sequence is 12 residues long. The CDR3 DNA follows: TGTGCCAGCAGTGAAAGGTCAGATACGCAGTATTTT. Translating gives CASSERSDTQYF.

As regards this clone: Germline is not matched at one junction end, which may reflect a read error. V gene TRBV7-9 combines with J gene TRBJ2-7; 12 bases agree with TRBD2. CDR1 is SEHNR, CDR2 FQNEAQ, per germline (reference sequence). CDR3 size: 11 residues. The CDR3 region is CASSLGLAGTF. In DNA, the CDR3 is TGTGCCAGCAGCCTGGGACTAGCGGGTACCTTC.

The CDR3 region has the DNA TGTGCCAGCAGTGAAGCCACCCGAGAGACCCAGTACTTC. It codes for CASSEATRETQYF. The chain employs TRBV2 and TRBJ2-5; the D is unclear. Germline values: CDR1 SNHLY, CDR2 FYNNEI. Trimming removed 0 bases at V and 4 bases at J, with 6 bases between. The CDR3 length is 13 residues.

The chain has TRBV4-2 and TRBJ1-1; 11 nucleotides align to TRBD1. CDR1 is LGHNA and CDR2 is YNFKEQ in the germline V gene. J gave up 1 base and V 6 bases, and 7 bases lay outside the gene matches. The CDR3 consists of 16 residues. CDR3 residues: CASSRDRGISNTEAFF. CDR3 nucleotides: TGTGCCAGCAGTCGGGACAGGGGGATTTCGAACACTGAAGCTTTCTTT.

This clone was found once. The CDR3 sequence is CASSPAPGLAGGGEQFF. As DNA, the CDR3 is TGTGCCAGCAGCCCAGCCCCCGGACTAGCGGGAGGTGGTGAGCAGTTCTTC. The V and J genes are TRBV7-9 and TRBJ2-1; 14 positions agree with TRBD2. This CDR3 comprises 17 residues. The junction had 12 bases not matched to a gene; V was cut back by 5 bases and J by 9 bases. Germline values: CDR1 SEHNR, CDR2 FQNEAQ (reference sequence).

As for this clone: The same CDR3 can be traced to other DNA sequences in this sample. The rearrangement links TRBV9 to TRBJ2-3; D possibly matches TRBD1 or TRBD2 (5 bases each). The CDR3 length is 13 residues. Germline loops: CDR1 SGDLS, CDR2 YYNGEE. Deletions cut 2 bases from V and 2 bases from J, with 6 bases between. In DNA, the CDR3 is TGTGCCAGCAGCGTGGGGGTCACAGATACGCAGTATTTT. Protein sequence: CASSVGVTDTQYF.

The chain links TRBV28 to TRBJ1-3; no firm D call. V was pared by 5 bases and J by 7 bases, with 9 bases between. The CDR3 totals 12 residues. Germline lookup yields CDR1 MDHEN and CDR2 SYDVKM. The CDR3 spells CASSPPVNTIYF. In DNA form, the CDR3 reads TGTGCCAGCAGTCCCCCAGTGAACACCATATATTTT.

The V call is TRBV9, the J call TRBJ2-2; D call uncertain. Germline CDR1 is SGDLS and CDR2 is YYNGEE. V was clipped by 3 bases and J by 4 bases, with 10 bases between them. There are 14 residues in the CDR3. The DNA of the CDR3 is TGTGCCAGCAGCGGGTCCCCAGTCACCGGGGAGCTGTTTTTT. Amino acid sequence: CASSGSPVTGELFF.

This chain connects TRBV5-5 to TRBJ2-1; D is undetermined. Per germline, CDR1 SGHKS and CDR2 YYEKEE (reference sequence). V was shortened by 0 bases and J by 4 bases, with 11 bases between the two germline ends. This CDR3 is built from 15 residues. The CDR3: CASSLDGRVYNEQFF. CDR3 sequence (DNA): TGTGCCAGCAGCTTGGATGGTAGGGTTTACAATGAGCAGTTCTTC.

CDR3 coding DNA: TGTGCCAGCAGCGCCAGAGGAACTGAAGCTTTCTTT. Translation: CASSARGTEAFF. The chain couples TRBV7-9 to TRBJ1-1; D uncertain. Germline V gives CDR1 SEHNR, CDR2 FQNEAQ (reference sequence). Deletions cut 5 bases from V and 5 bases from J, with 9 bases between. This CDR3 is 12 amino acids long.

V is TRBV15 and J is TRBJ2-1, with 8 bases fitting TRBD2. Germline V gene lookup returns CDR1 LNHNV and CDR2 YYDKDF (reference sequence). Trimming cost V 0 bases and J 10 bases; bases outside gene matches: 8. This CDR3 comprises 15 residues. The CDR3 coding sequence is TGTGCCACCAGCAGAGATCAGGGACTAGGGGAAGAGCAGTTCTTC. Its protein product is CATSRDQGLGEEQFF. Using reference TRBV15 and TRBJ2-1 for the parts outside the CDR3, the full variable domain is DAMVIQNPRYQVTQFGKPVTLSCSQTLNHNVMYWYQQKSSQAPKLLFHYYDKDFNNEADTPDNFQSRRPNTSFCFLDIRSPGLGDTAMYLCATSRDQGLGEEQFFGPGTRLTVL.